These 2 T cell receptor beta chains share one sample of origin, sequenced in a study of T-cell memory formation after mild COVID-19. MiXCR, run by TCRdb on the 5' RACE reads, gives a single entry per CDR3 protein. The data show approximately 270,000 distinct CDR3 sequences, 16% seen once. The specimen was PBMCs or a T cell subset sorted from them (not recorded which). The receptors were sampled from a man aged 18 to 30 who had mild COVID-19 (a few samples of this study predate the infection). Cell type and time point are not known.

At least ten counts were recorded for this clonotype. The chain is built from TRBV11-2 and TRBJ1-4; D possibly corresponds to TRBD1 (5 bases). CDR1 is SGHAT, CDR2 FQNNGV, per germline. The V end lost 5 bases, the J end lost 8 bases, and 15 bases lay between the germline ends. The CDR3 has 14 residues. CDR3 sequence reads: CASSPSGLGEKLFF. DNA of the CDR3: TGTGCCAGCAGCCCATCGGGGCTGGGGGAAAAACTGTTTTTT.

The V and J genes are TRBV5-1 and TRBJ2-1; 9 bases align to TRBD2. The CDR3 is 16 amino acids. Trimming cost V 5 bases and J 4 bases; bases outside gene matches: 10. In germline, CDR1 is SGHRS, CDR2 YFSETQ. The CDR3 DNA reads TGCGCCAGCAGTCTTCTACCGGGACTAGCTTACAATGAGCAGTTCTTC. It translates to CASSLLPGLAYNEQFF.